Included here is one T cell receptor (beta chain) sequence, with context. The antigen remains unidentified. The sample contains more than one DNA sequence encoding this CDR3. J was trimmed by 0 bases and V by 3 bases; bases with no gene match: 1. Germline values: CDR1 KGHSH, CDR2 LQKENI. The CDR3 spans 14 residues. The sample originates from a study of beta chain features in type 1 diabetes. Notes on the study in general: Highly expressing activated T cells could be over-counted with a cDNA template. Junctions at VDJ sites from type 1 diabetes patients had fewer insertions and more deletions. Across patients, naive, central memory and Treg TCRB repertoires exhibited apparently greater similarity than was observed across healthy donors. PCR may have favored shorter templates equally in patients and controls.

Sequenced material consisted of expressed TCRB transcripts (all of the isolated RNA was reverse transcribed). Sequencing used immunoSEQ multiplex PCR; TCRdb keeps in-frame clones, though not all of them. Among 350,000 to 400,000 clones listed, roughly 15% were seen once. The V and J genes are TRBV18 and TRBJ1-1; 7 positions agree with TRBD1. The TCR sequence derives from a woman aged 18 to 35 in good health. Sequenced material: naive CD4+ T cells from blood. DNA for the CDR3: TGTGCCAGCTCACCGGGGACAGTGAACACTGAAGCTTTCTTT. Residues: CASSPGTVNTEAFF. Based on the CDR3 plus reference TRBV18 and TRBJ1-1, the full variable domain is NAGVMQNPRHLVRRRGQEARLRCSPMKGHSHVYWYRQLPEEGLKFMVYLQKENIIDESGMPKERFSAEFPKEGPSILRIQQVVRGDSAAYFCASSPGTVNTEAFFGQGTRLTVV.